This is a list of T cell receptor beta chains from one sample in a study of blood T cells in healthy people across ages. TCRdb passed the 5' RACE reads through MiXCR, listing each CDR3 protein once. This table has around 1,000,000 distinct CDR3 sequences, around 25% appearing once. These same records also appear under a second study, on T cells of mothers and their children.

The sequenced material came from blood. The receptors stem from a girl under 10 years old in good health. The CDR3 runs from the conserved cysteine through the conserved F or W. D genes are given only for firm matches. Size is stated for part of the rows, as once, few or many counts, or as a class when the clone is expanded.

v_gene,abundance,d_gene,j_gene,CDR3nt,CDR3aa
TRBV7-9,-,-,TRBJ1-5,TGTGCCAGCAGCTACGTGGGGGGGGCGGCGCCCCAGCATTTT,CASSYVGGAAPQHF
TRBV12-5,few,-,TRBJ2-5,TGTGCTAGTGGTTTGGAAGCTCTCCAGTACACAGGGCCGGGAGAGACCCAGTACTTC,CASGLEALQYTGPGETQYF
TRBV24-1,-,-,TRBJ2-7,TGTGCCACCAGTGATTATTCCTACGAGCAGTACTTC,CATSDYSYEQYF
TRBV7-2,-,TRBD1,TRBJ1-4,TGTGCCAGCAGCTTGGCAGGGACAGCCCTCTATTCTAATGAAAAACTGTTTTTT,CASSLAGTALYSNEKLFF
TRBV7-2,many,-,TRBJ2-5,TGTGCCAGCAGCTTTGGCTATGACCAAGAGACCCAGTACTTC,CASSFGYDQETQYF
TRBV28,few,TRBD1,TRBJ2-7,TGTGCCAGCAGCCTTCTTACAGGGGGTCCTTCCACCTACGAGCAGTACTTC,CASSLLTGGPSTYEQYF
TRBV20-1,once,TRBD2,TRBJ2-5,TGCAGTGCTAGAGCCCTAGCGGGACCTCACCAAGAGACCCAGTACTTC,CSARALAGPHQETQYF
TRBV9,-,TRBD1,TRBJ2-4,TGTGCCAGCAGCGCCGGGGGAGGACAGGGGGGAAACATTCAGTACTTC,CASSAGGGQGGNIQYF
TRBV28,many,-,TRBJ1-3,TGTGCCAGCAGTCCGACTGGAAACACCATATATTTT,CASSPTGNTIYF
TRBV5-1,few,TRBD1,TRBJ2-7,TGCGCCAGCAGCGTGGACAGGGGTGGGTACGAGCAGTACTTC,CASSVDRGGYEQYF
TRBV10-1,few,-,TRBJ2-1,TGCGCCAGCAGTGTTAGCATCGCCTACAATGAGCAGTTCTTC,CASSVSIAYNEQFF
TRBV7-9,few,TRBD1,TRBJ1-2,TGTGCCAGCAGTTCTCCAGGGGGCGCCTATGGCTACACCTTC,CASSSPGGAYGYTF
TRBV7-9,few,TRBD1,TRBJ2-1,TGTGCCAGCAGCGGGGGGACAGGGGAGGTCTACAATGAGCAGTTCTTC,CASSGGTGEVYNEQFF
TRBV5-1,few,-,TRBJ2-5,TGCGCCAGCAGTGCCGGACGGGTCCAAGAGACCCAGTACTTC,CASSAGRVQETQYF
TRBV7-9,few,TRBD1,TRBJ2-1,TGTGCCAGCAGCTTACGTCCGGGACAGCCCTACAATGAGCAGTTCTTC,CASSLRPGQPYNEQFF
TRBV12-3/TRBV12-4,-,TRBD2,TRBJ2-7,TGTGCCAGCAGTCTCCTAGCGGTTGTCTCCTACGAGCAGTACTTC,CASSLLAVVSYEQYF
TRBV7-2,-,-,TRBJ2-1,TGTGCCAGCAGGGGGGAACTTACCTACAATGAGCAGTTCTTC,CASRGELTYNEQFF
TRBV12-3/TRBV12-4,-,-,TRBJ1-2,TGTGCCAGCAGTCCCGTGAGGTCCAACGGCTACACCTTC,CASSPVRSNGYTF
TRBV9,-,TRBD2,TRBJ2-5,TGTGCCAGCAGCGTAGTGGCTAGCGGGGAGACCCAGTACTTC,CASSVVASGETQYF
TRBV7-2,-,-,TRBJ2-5,TGTGCCAGCAGCTTACAGGGTGTCCAAGAGACCCAGTACTTC,CASSLQGVQETQYF
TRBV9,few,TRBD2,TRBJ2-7,TGTGCCAGCAGCGTTGGGACTAGCGGGGGGAACGAGCAGTACTTC,CASSVGTSGGNEQYF
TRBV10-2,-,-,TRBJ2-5,TGCGCCAGCACCCTTTATGACAGCCAAGAGACCCAGTGCTTC,CASTLYDSQETQCF
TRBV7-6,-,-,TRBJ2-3,TGTGCCAGCAGCCCGGACTACCCTCACACAGATACGCAGTATTTT,CASSPDYPHTDTQYF
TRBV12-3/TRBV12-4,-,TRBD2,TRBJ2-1,TGTGCCAGCACCGATAGCGGGAGGATCAGTTACAATGAGCAGTTCTTC,CASTDSGRISYNEQFF
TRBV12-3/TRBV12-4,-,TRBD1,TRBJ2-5,TGTGCCAGCAGTTGGGGACAGGGAACCCAAGAGACCCAGTACTTC,CASSWGQGTQETQYF
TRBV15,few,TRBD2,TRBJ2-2,TGTGCCACCAGCAGAAGACTAGCGGTTAACACCGGGGAGCTGTTTTTT,CATSRRLAVNTGELFF